Shown below are 12 T cell receptor beta chains from a single sample sequenced in a study of blood T cell repertoires in COVID-19 (TCRdb year 2020). Receptors were amplified or captured by the immunoSEQ multiplex PCR assay. The table was pulled from immuneACCESS by TCRdb, which kept in-frame rearrangements only. Such tables lose some clones; where checked, under half of the loss comes from unresolved V genes, and the rest has no known cause. The table for this sample lists about 250,000 clones; around 90% of them were counted only once. The biggest ten clones account for over 1.2% of the sample. Sequencing was performed on peripheral blood. These TCRs come from a man older than 75 with acute or convalescent COVID-19.

The chain has TRBV2 and TRBJ2-1; 10 positions agree with TRBD2. Germline V gene data show CDR1 as SNHLY and CDR2 as FYNNEI. The ends lost 5 bases at V and 4 bases at J; junction bases unmatched: 2. This CDR3 is built from 14 residues. The CDR3 coding sequence is TGTGCCAGCAGTCCGACTAGCGGGTACAATGAGCAGTTCTTC. Translated, it gives CASSPTSGYNEQFF.

The V and J genes are TRBV5-1 and TRBJ1-6; D might be TRBD1 (5 bases). V lost 0 bases, J lost 7 bases, and 17 bases lay in between. The germline V gene encodes CDR1 SGHRS and CDR2 YFSETQ. The CDR3 spans 17 residues. In DNA form, the CDR3 reads TGCGCCAGCAGCTTGGCCGGTGACAGCCTCGGAAATTCACCCCTCCACTTT. This gives the protein CASSLAGDSLGNSPLHF.

The gene calls are TRBV3-1 (or the pseudogene TRBV3-2) and TRBJ2-7; 10 bases map to TRBD2. The CDR3 covers 18 residues. V was clipped by 0 bases and J by 2 bases; unmatched bases: 10. The germline V gene encodes CDR1 LGHDT and CDR2 YNNKEL (reference sequence). The CDR3 sequence: CASSQDRVGLAVTYEQYF. The CDR3 DNA sequence: TGTGCCAGCAGCCAAGATAGGGTAGGACTAGCGGTTACCTACGAGCAGTACTTC.

This clone appeared a single time. V gene TRBV5-4 combines with J gene TRBJ1-4; 7 bases map to TRBD1. This CDR3 is built from 16 residues. The germline V gene has CDR1 SGHNT and CDR2 YYREEE (reference sequence). J lost 3 bases, V lost 4 bases, and 9 bases had no gene match. The CDR3 loop is CASSPGAGTANEKLFF. CDR3 bases: TGTGCCAGCAGCCCCGGGGCCGGGACAGCTAATGAAAAACTGTTTTTT.

The count of this clone is one. This chain uses TRBV5-4 with TRBJ2-1; TRBD2 matches at 13 bases. This CDR3 has 17 residues. J lost 7 bases, V lost 4 bases, and 11 bases had no gene match. Germline V gene sequence: CDR1 SGHNT, CDR2 YYREEE (reference sequence). The CDR3 loop reads CASSAGTSGILVNEQFF. For the CDR3, the DNA is TGTGCCAGCAGCGCAGGGACTAGCGGGATTCTGGTGAATGAGCAGTTCTTC.

The chain uses TRBV5-4 and TRBJ1-2; 9 positions match TRBD1. CDR3 size: 16 residues. The germline V gene encodes CDR1 SGHNT and CDR2 YYREEE (reference sequence). Trimming removed 3 bases from V and 4 bases from J; junction bases left unmatched: 10. In DNA form, the CDR3 reads TGTGCCAGCAGCTCTACCATCGGGACAGGGAGCTATGGCTACACCTTC. Its protein product is CASSSTIGTGSYGYTF.

This chain links TRBV27 with TRBJ1-5; perhaps TRBD1 as D (6 bases). Germline-derived CDR1 and CDR2 are MNHEY and SMNVEV (reference sequence). Trimming left V 6 bases short and J 6 bases short, with 15 bases between. This CDR3 comprises 14 residues. CDR3 sequence: CASSQWGQGQPQHF. For the CDR3, the DNA is TGTGCCAGCAGCCAATGGGGGCAGGGTCAGCCCCAGCATTTT.

The chain combines TRBV6-5 with TRBJ1-1; D gene uncertain. The CDR3 contains 16 residues. Trimming stripped 2 bases from V and 1 base from J, with 14 bases between. The germline CDR1 and CDR2 sequences are MNHEY and SVGAGI. CDR3 loop: CASSYTGHRPNTEAFF. CDR3 in DNA: TGTGCCAGCAGTTACACGGGTCACCGACCGAACACTGAAGCTTTCTTT.

The chain combines TRBV7-3 with TRBJ2-3; 7 bases are shared with TRBD2. The J segment lost 1 base and the V segment lost 6 bases, leaving 10 bases of the junction unmatched. CDR1 SGHTA and CDR2 FQGTGA come from the germline V gene. CDR3 length: 16 amino acids. The CDR3 protein is CASSQTGGFRTDTQYF. CDR3 coding DNA: TGTGCCAGCAGTCAAACGGGGGGTTTTCGCACAGATACGCAGTATTTT.

The chain joins TRBV2 to TRBJ1-3; D is undetermined. Germline V gene data show CDR1 as SNHLY and CDR2 as FYNNEI. Deletions cut 8 bases from V and 2 bases from J, with 16 bases between. CDR3 size: 15 residues. CDR3 amino acids: CASSDYSVTGNTIYF. The CDR3 DNA follows: TGTGCCAGCTCGGACTACTCGGTTACTGGAAACACCATATATTTT.

V usage is TRBV7-2 and J usage is TRBJ1-2; perhaps TRBD1 as D (6 bases). The CDR3 is made up of 14 amino acids. V was trimmed by 6 bases and J by 3 bases, leaving 14 bases between them. Germline-derived CDR1 and CDR2 are SGHTA and FQGNSA. CDR3 region: CASRSPGQYYGYTF. DNA of the CDR3: TGTGCCAGCAGGTCCCCGGGACAATACTATGGCTACACCTTC.

This clone appeared once. The chain uses TRBV6-2 or TRBV6-3 and TRBJ2-1; the match to TRBD2 covers 10 bases. The CDR3 sequence is 15 residues long. CDR1 is MNHEY and CDR2 is SVGEGT in the germline V gene. Trimming removed 4 bases from V and 8 bases from J; junction bases left unmatched: 8. DNA of the CDR3: TGTGCCAGCAGTTTCAGAGGACTAGCGGTAGATGAGCAGTTCTTC. Its translation: CASSFRGLAVDEQFF.